The clone carrying this T cell receptor (beta chain) has just a few counts. This sample was included in a study of beta chain features in type 1 diabetes. The isolated RNA, all of it, was reverse transcribed, so expressed TCRB transcripts were what got sequenced. The repertoire was sequenced with immunoSEQ multiplex PCR; TCRdb's copy has only in-frame clones and lacks some. The repertoire holds approximately 380,000 clones, with roughly 16% as singletons. The purity of all sorted populations exceeded 98%. Germline CDR1 and CDR2: MGHRA and YSYEKL. The germline V and J ends were trimmed by 4 bases and 6 bases, with 10 bases remaining between them. This CDR3 region has 13 residues.

The sample consisted of naive CD4+ T cells from blood. This sequence joins TRBV4-1 and TRBJ1-5, with no clear D. This clonotype was obtained from a woman between 18 and 29 years old in good health. CDR3 sequence: CASSPSPPQPQHF. The CDR3 nucleotides are TGCGCCAGCAGCCCGTCCCCCCCTCAGCCCCAGCATTTT.